The entry that follows covers one TCR beta chain sequence. With V trimmed by 2 bases and J by 2 bases, 5 bases remained unmatched. The V gene's germline CDR1 is MGHRA and CDR2 YSYEKL. The CDR3 is 17 residues long. Method: immunoSEQ multiplex PCR; TCRdb's copy keeps in-frame clones and lacks some. The sample has roughly 110,000 clones; about 89% are singletons. The data derive from a study of T cell changes during pregnancy in multiple sclerosis. The chain combines TRBV4-1 with TRBJ1-3, with 11 bases that match TRBD1. The sequenced sample was peripheral blood, obtained before pregnancy. The receptor was isolated from a female donor with multiple sclerosis, enrolled in a pregnancy study. The CDR3 sequence: CASSQSGQGEAGNTIYF. The CDR3 coding sequence is TGCGCCAGCAGCCAATCGGGACAGGGGGAAGCTGGAAACACCATATATTTT.